The rows below give T cell receptor beta chains drawn from one sample of a study of radiotherapy plus CTLA-4 blockade in lung cancer. TCRdb's table, derived via immunoSEQ multiplex PCR, lists solely in-frame clones and lacks some. The table shows 85,000 to 120,000 clones, with 85% to 90% occurring only once. Source: peripheral blood, taken from a patient treated with radiotherapy plus ipilimumab. The receptors stem from a human donor with non-small cell lung cancer that progressed on radiotherapy plus ipilimumab. Some clones in this sample may be carry-over from other donors' samples. CDR3s include the opening cysteine and the closing phenylalanine or tryptophan. A D gene is named only where the DNA matches it firmly. Some rows have no size entry. The others give once, few or many, or a class for an expanded clone.

J	size	D	V	CDR3	DNA
TRBJ1-4	-	-	TRBV2	CASGSNAGEKLFF	TGTGCCAGCGGCTCCAATGCAGGGGAAAAACTGTTTTTT
TRBJ2-1	-	-	TRBV11-3	CASSLYWRETYNEQFF	TGTGCCAGCAGCTTATATTGGCGGGAAACCTACAATGAGCAGTTCTTC
TRBJ2-3	-	TRBD2	TRBV29-1	CSVRDYSTDTQYF	TGCAGCGTTCGGGACTACTCCACAGATACGCAGTATTTT
TRBJ1-3	few	-	TRBV2	CASSQGSPLSGNTIYF	TGTGCCAGCAGTCAGGGTAGCCCACTCTCTGGAAACACCATATATTTT
TRBJ1-1	once	-	TRBV6-5	CASRRPGNTEAFF	TGTGCCAGCAGACGCCCGGGGAACACTGAAGCTTTCTTT
TRBJ1-2	-	-	TRBV29-1	CSVAPGAYGYTF	TGCAGCGTTGCACCGGGGGCGTATGGCTACACCTTC
TRBJ2-7	once	-	TRBV7-9	CASSPWGVTYEQYF	TGTGCCAGCAGCCCCTGGGGGGTAACCTACGAGCAGTACTTC
TRBJ2-1	once	TRBD2	TRBV7-2	CASSLGRTSGRQFF	TGTGCCAGCAGCTTAGGGAGGACTAGCGGGAGGCAGTTCTTC
TRBJ1-2	-	-	TRBV18	CASSPPLGVQYGYTF	TGTGCCAGCTCACCACCGTTGGGGGTCCAATATGGCTACACCTTC
TRBJ2-3	-	-	TRBV4-3	CASSQDWVSSTDTQYF	TGCGCCAGCAGCCAAGATTGGGTTTCAAGCACAGATACGCAGTATTTT
TRBJ1-1	-	TRBD1	TRBV27	CASSPWTGGKNTEAFF	TGTGCCAGCAGTCCCTGGACAGGGGGTAAGAACACTGAAGCTTTCTTT
TRBJ1-1	-	-	TRBV19	CASSIWTDVFSTEAFF	TGTGCCAGTAGTATCTGGACGGATGTGTTTTCCACTGAAGCTTTCTTT
TRBJ1-5	-	-	TRBV28	CASDLIVPLRNQPQHF	TGTGCCAGCGACCTGATCGTCCCGCTACGTAATCAGCCCCAGCATTTT
TRBJ1-1	-	-	TRBV6-1	CASTRQVNTEAFF	TGTGCCAGCACTCGACAAGTGAACACTGAAGCTTTCTTT
TRBJ2-7	-	-	TRBV18	CASSPADTSGEQYF	TGTGCCAGCTCACCAGCAGACACTTCTGGCGAGCAGTACTTC
TRBJ1-2	-	-	TRBV6-6	CASSTLTGRGGYTF	TGTGCCAGCAGTACCTTGACAGGTCGTGGTGGCTACACCTTC
TRBJ2-6	-	-	TRBV4-3	CASSQDSWGGANVLTF	TGCGCCAGCAGCCAAGATAGCTGGGGTGGGGCCAACGTCCTGACTTTC
TRBJ2-3	-	-	TRBV5-1	CASSLAGFTDTQYF	TGCGCCAGCAGCTTGGCGGGCTTCACAGATACGCAGTATTTT
TRBJ1-1	-	-	TRBV4-2	CASSQAPGGWTEAFF	TGTGCCAGCAGCCAAGCGCCGGGGGGATGGACTGAAGCTTTCTTT
TRBJ2-6	-	-	TRBV5-1	CASSLLGAGANVLTF	TGCGCCAGCAGCTTGTTGGGGGCTGGGGCCAACGTCCTGACTTTC
TRBJ2-3	-	-	TRBV4-1	CASSQDRTMTSTDTQYF	TGCGCCAGCAGCCAAGACCGGACAATGACTAGCACAGATACGCAGTATTTT
TRBJ2-7	once	-	TRBV11-2	CASSLDRPNEQYF	TGTGCCAGCAGCTTAGATCGGCCGAATGAGCAGTACTTC
TRBJ1-4	-	-	TRBV7-2	CASKGTTNEKLFF	TGTGCCAGCAAGGGGACTACTAATGAAAAACTGTTTTTT
TRBJ1-1	-	-	TRBV4-2	CASSPTGGTEAFF	TGTGCCAGCAGCCCGACGGGTGGCACTGAAGCTTTCTTT
TRBJ2-6	-	-	TRBV5-1	CASSLSGANVLTF	TGCGCCAGCAGCTTGTCTGGGGCCAACGTCCTGACTTTC
TRBJ1-2	-	TRBD1	TRBV7-2	CASSPWTGNNYGYTF	TGTGCCAGCAGCCCCTGGACAGGGAATAACTATGGCTACACCTTC
TRBJ1-4	once	-	TRBV19	CASSWGHPTGEKLFF	TGTGCCAGTAGTTGGGGACACCCAACCGGGGAAAAACTGTTTTTT
TRBJ2-2	once	TRBD1	TRBV5-1	CASSSMTGTDTGELFF	TGCGCCAGCAGCTCCATGACAGGGACGGACACCGGGGAGCTGTTTTTT
TRBJ1-1	-	-	TRBV11-2	CASSLDPLLNTEAFF	TGTGCCAGCAGCTTAGATCCCTTGTTGAACACTGAAGCTTTCTTT
TRBJ2-2	few	-	TRBV27	CASRGWGTGELFF	TGTGCCAGCAGAGGGTGGGGGACCGGGGAGCTGTTTTTT
TRBJ2-7	-	-	TRBV11-1	CASSLDRASEQYF	TGTGCCAGCAGCTTAGACAGGGCCTCCGAGCAGTACTTC
TRBJ2-7	-	-	TRBV5-4	CASSLEASRSSYEQYF	TGTGCCAGCAGCTTGGAAGCGTCCCGTAGCTCCTACGAGCAGTACTTC
TRBJ2-3	-	-	TRBV2	CASSPTTFQGTQYF	TGTGCCAGCAGTCCGACGACCTTCCAGGGTACGCAGTATTTT
TRBJ2-7	-	TRBD1	TRBV30	CAWRGDRGTYEQYF	TGTGCCTGGAGAGGGGACAGGGGTACCTACGAGCAGTACTTC
TRBJ2-1	-	TRBD1	TRBV18	CASSPRRVTGGNVYEQFF	TGTGCCAGCTCACCACGGCGGGTCACAGGGGGCAATGTCTATGAGCAGTTCTTC
TRBJ1-3	-	-	TRBV28	CASSLGGGTGGRNTIYF	TGTGCCAGCAGCCTTGGGGGCGGGACGGGAGGAAGAAACACCATATATTTT
TRBJ1-5	once	-	TRBV6-1	CASRGENSNQPQHF	TGTGCCAGCAGGGGCGAGAATAGCAATCAGCCCCAGCATTTT
TRBJ1-2	-	-	TRBV5-8	CASSLRSSYGYTF	TGTGCCAGCAGCTTAAGGTCCTCCTATGGCTACACCTTC
TRBJ2-3	-	TRBD2	TRBV27	CASSLPFLAGGSTDTQYF	TGTGCCAGCAGTTTACCATTTCTAGCGGGGGGTAGCACAGATACGCAGTATTTT
TRBJ1-5	-	-	TRBV7-2	CASSLGQVLDQPQHF	TGTGCCAGCAGCTTAGGCCAGGTTCTAGATCAGCCCCAGCATTTT
TRBJ1-2	-	TRBD1	TRBV4-3	CASSHLQGRYGYTF	TGCGCCAGCAGCCACCTACAGGGGAGGTATGGCTACACCTTC
TRBJ2-1	-	-	TRBV4-2	CASSQQRFTGTEQFF	TGTGCCAGCAGCCAACAAAGATTCACAGGGACTGAGCAGTTCTTC
TRBJ1-5	-	TRBD1	TRBV5-4	CASSVGGQGLNQPQHF	TGTGCCAGCAGCGTGGGGGGACAGGGCCTCAATCAGCCCCAGCATTTT
TRBJ1-2	-	TRBD1	TRBV9	CASIVPPGTDYGYTF	TGTGCCAGCATCGTTCCCCCCGGGACAGACTATGGCTACACCTTC
TRBJ1-3	-	-	TRBV5-1	CASRMGAGGNTIYF	TGCGCCAGCAGGATGGGGGCCGGTGGAAACACCATATATTTT
TRBJ1-1	-	-	TRBV7-2	CASSPHRTEAFF	TGTGCCAGCAGCCCACACAGGACTGAAGCTTTCTTT
TRBJ1-4	-	-	TRBV27	CASPLRGGTNEKLFF	TGTGCCAGCCCCTTACGGGGGGGCACTAATGAAAAACTGTTTTTT
TRBJ2-4	-	-	TRBV6-6	CASRRSRDTYF	TGTGCCAGCAGGCGATCCCGGGACACGTACTTC
TRBJ2-5	-	TRBD2	TRBV19	CASSSRLRGPVAGGKGPQETQYF	TGTGCCAGTAGTAGCCGACTCAGGGGACCCGTCGCGGGGGGTAAAGGTCCCCAAGAGACCCAGTACTTC
TRBJ1-6	-	-	TRBV7-2	CASSLVAWGNSPLHF	TGTGCCAGCAGCTTAGTCGCTTGGGGGAATTCACCCCTCCACTTT
TRBJ2-1	-	-	TRBV29-1	CSVEDSYNEQFF	TGCAGCGTTGAGGACAGCTACAATGAGCAGTTCTTC
TRBJ2-7	-	TRBD2	TRBV28	CASSMQGGGYEQYF	TGTGCCAGCAGTATGCAGGGCGGGGGCTACGAGCAGTACTTC
TRBJ1-4	-	-	TRBV15	CATSRKRNEKLFF	TGTGCCACCAGCCGAAAAAGGAATGAAAAACTGTTTTTT
TRBJ2-1	-	-	TRBV6-6	CASSSNNEQFF	TGTGCCAGCAGTTCCAACAATGAGCAGTTCTTC
TRBJ2-7	few	-	TRBV6-1	CASSLRREQYF	TGTGCCAGCAGCCTACGGCGGGAGCAGTACTTC
TRBJ2-3	-	TRBD2	TRBV5-1	CASSVTSGGAFNTQYF	TGCGCCAGCAGCGTCACTAGCGGGGGGGCCTTTAATACGCAGTATTTT
TRBJ2-2	-	-	TRBV7-9	CASSLKGRTRNTGELFF	TGTGCCAGCAGCCTTAAAGGACGCACGAGGAACACCGGGGAGCTGTTTTTT